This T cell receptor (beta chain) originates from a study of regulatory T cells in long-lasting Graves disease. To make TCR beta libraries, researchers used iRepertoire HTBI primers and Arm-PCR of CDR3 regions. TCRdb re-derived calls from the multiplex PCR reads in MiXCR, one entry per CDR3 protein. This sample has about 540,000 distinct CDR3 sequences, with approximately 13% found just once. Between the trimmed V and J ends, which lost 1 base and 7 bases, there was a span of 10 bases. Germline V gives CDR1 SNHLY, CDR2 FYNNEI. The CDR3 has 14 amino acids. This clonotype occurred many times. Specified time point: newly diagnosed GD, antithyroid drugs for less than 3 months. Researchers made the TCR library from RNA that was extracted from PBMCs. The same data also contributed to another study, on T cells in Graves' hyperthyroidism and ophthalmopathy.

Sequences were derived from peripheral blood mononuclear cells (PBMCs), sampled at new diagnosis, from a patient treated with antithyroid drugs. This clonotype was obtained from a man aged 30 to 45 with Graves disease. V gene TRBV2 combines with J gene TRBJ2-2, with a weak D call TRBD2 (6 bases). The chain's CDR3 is CASSEGLRDGELFF. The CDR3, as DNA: TGTGCCAGCAGTGAAGGGTTGCGGGACGGGGAGCTGTTTTTT.